This T cell receptor beta chain was identified in a study of blood T cell repertoires in COVID-19. Methods used by the authors: Amplification of reference gene primers was used by the study to estimate nucleated cell counts. TCRdb keeps only in-frame clones here, not all; method: immunoSEQ multiplex PCR. The DNA was the basis for D and trimming; V, J and clone size are from that table. The data show 150,000 to 200,000 clones, around 87% seen once. Looked up from germline, CDR1 is MNHEY and CDR2 is SMNVEV (reference sequence). This CDR3 has 15 residues. The V end was cut by 2 bases, the J end by 10 bases, with 15 bases between.

The chain is built from TRBV27 and TRBJ1-6; TRBD1 is a possible D gene (6 bases). The material sequenced was peripheral blood. The clonotype was recovered from a man between 18 and 35 years old with active or convalescent COVID-19. CDR3 sequence (DNA): TGTGCCAGCAGTTTAAACGCAGGGGCTAAATCACCCCTCCACTTT. Translation gives CASSLNAGAKSPLHF.